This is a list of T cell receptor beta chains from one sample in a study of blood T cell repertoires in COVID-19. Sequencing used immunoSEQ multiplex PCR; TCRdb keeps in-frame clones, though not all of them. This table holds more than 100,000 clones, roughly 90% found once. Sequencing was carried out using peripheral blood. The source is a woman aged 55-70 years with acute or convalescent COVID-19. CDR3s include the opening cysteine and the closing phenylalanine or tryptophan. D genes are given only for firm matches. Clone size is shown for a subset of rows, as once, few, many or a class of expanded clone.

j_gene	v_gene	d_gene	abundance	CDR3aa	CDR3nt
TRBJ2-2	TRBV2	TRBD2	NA	CASTSSGRKNTGELFF	TGTGCCAGTACTTCTAGCGGGAGGAAAAACACCGGGGAGCTGTTTTTT
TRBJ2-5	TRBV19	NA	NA	CASSIGFPGKETQYF	TGTGCCAGTAGTATAGGTTTTCCGGGGAAAGAGACCCAGTACTTC
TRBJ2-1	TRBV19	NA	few	CASISGFNEQFF	TGTGCCAGTATTAGTGGTTTCAATGAGCAGTTCTTC
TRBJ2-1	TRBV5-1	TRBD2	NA	CASGTSGESSYNEQFF	TGCGCCAGCGGCACTAGCGGGGAAAGCTCCTACAATGAGCAGTTCTTC
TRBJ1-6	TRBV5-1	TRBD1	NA	CASSLGQGGNSPLHF	TGCGCCAGCAGCCTGGGACAGGGGGGTAATTCACCCCTCCACTTT
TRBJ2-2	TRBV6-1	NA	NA	CASSEVFLSPANTGELFF	TGTGCCAGCAGTGAAGTTTTCCTATCGCCGGCGAACACCGGGGAGCTGTTTTTT
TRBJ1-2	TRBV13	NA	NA	CASSNSSWDGGSYTF	TGTGCCAGCAGCAACTCCTCGTGGGACGGAGGGAGCTACACCTTC
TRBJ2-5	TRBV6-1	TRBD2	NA	CASSNLSGRKYF	TGTGCCAGCAGTAACCTCAGCGGGAGGAAGTACTTC
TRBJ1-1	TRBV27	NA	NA	CASSTPNTEAFF	TGTGCCAGCAGTACACCGAACACTGAAGCTTTCTTT
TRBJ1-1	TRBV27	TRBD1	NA	CASRGTVVTEAFF	TGTGCCAGCAGAGGGACAGTCGTCACTGAAGCTTTCTTT
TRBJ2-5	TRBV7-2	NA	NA	CASSPGGGIVAQYF	TGTGCCAGCAGCCCGGGTGGGGGGATTGTAGCCCAGTACTTC
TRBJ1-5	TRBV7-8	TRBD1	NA	CASSYRGRQPQHF	TGTGCCAGCAGCTACAGGGGTAGGCAGCCCCAGCATTTT
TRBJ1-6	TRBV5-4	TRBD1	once	CASSLVGQGGESPLHF	TGTGCCAGCAGCTTGGTCGGACAGGGGGGAGAGTCACCCCTCCACTTT
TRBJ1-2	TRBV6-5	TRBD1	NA	CASSNRGANYGYTF	TGTGCCAGCAGCAACAGGGGAGCCAACTATGGCTACACCTTC
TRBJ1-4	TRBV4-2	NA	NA	CASSQGQEDNEKLFF	TGTGCCAGCAGCCAAGGACAGGAGGATAATGAAAAACTGTTTTTT
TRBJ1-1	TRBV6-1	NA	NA	CASSEYWGPLNTEAFF	TGTGCCAGCAGTGAATATTGGGGGCCGCTGAACACTGAAGCTTTCTTT
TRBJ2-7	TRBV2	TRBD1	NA	CASSEDRLLEQYF	TGTGCCAGCAGTGAGGACAGGCTCCTTGAGCAGTACTTC
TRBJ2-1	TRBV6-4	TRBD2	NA	CASSYIAGAGNEQFF	TGTGCCAGCAGTTATATAGCGGGAGCGGGCAATGAGCAGTTCTTC
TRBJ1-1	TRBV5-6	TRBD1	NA	CASSPGTGGKVDFF	TGTGCCAGCAGCCCGGGGACAGGGGGGAAAGTGGATTTCTTT
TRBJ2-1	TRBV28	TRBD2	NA	CASSPSGKVRNNEQFF	TGTGCCAGCAGTCCAAGCGGGAAGGTTAGGAACAATGAGCAGTTCTTC
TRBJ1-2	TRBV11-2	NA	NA	CASSYTTRTSLGGNGYTF	TGTGCCAGCAGCTATACAACCCGTACAAGCCTAGGTGGTAATGGCTACACCTTC
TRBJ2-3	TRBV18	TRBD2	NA	CASSPQRAGEDTQYF	TGTGCCAGCTCACCACAGAGAGCGGGAGAAGATACGCAGTATTTT
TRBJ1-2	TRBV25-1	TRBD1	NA	CASSDDLRGDYGYTF	TGTGCCAGCAGTGACGATCTCAGGGGGGACTATGGCTACACCTTC
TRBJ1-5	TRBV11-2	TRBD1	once	CASSLRTGANQPQHF	TGTGCCAGCAGCTTAAGGACAGGGGCAAACCAGCCCCAGCATTTT
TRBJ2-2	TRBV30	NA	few	CAWDGGADNTGELFF	TGTGCCTGGGATGGGGGGGCGGATAACACCGGGGAGCTGTTTTTT
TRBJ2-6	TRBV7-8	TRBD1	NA	CASSWGTTGESSGANVLTF	TGTGCCAGCAGCTGGGGGACGACAGGGGAGTCTTCCGGGGCCAACGTCCTGACTTTC
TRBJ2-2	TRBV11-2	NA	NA	CASSPFGGELFF	TGTGCCAGCAGCCCCTTCGGCGGGGAGCTGTTTTTT